These 5 T cell receptor beta chains were all obtained from the same sample, sequenced in a study of blood T cell repertoires in COVID-19. Some clones are missing from TCRdb's copy, which holds only in-frame ones; the method was immunoSEQ multiplex PCR. The repertoire holds some 57,000 clones, around 86% seen once, with 20% to 25% in the top ten. Material for sequencing was peripheral blood. These receptors were taken from a woman at least 80 years old with acute or convalescent COVID-19.

Worth noting for this clone: The junction departs from germline at one end; a sequencing error may be responsible. The chain couples TRBV11-1 to TRBJ1-2, with 10 bases aligning to TRBD1. Germline-derived CDR1 and CDR2 are SGHAT and FQDESV (reference sequence). The CDR3 spans 15 residues. The CDR3 spells CASSLAGQGNYGYTF. CDR3 coding DNA: TGTGCCAGCAGCCTAGCGGGACAGGGGAACTATGGCTACACCTTC. Based on the CDR3 plus reference TRBV11-1 and TRBJ1-2, the full variable domain is EAEVAQSPRYKITEKSQAVAFWCDPISGHATLYWYRQILGQGPELLVQFQDESVVDDSQLPKDRFSAERLKGVDSTLKIQPAELGDSAMYLCASSLAGQGNYGYTFGSGTRLTVV.

The CDR3 sequence is CASSPMNRDSSYNEQFF. The CDR3 nucleotides are TGTGCCAGCTCACCGATGAACCGGGACAGTAGTTACAATGAGCAGTTCTTC. The chain employs TRBV18 and TRBJ2-1, with 7 positions matching TRBD1. The germline CDR1 and CDR2 sequences are KGHSH and LQKENI. With 3 bases clipped from V and 4 bases from J, the junction kept 12 bases outside the gene matches. This CDR3 has 17 residues.

The rearrangement uses TRBV5-5 and TRBJ1-2, with D possibly being TRBD1 (6 bases). CDR1 SGHKS and CDR2 YYEKEE come from the germline V gene (reference sequence). This CDR3 is built from 15 residues. Trimming stripped 4 bases from V and 4 bases from J, with 17 bases between. The CDR3 DNA reads TGTGCCAGCAGCCTTGTCCTAGGGACAACCTATGGCTACACCTTC. Protein sequence: CASSLVLGTTYGYTF.

V and J are TRBV18 and TRBJ2-3; D ambiguous. The CDR3 loop spans 14 amino acids. Trimming shortened V by 1 base and J by 0 bases, and 5 bases separated the two germline ends. Germline V gene data show CDR1 as KGHSH and CDR2 as LQKENI. CDR3 loop: CASSPLRSTDTQYF. The CDR3 DNA is TGTGCCAGCTCACCACTTCGTAGCACAGATACGCAGTATTTT.

The gene calls are TRBV18 and TRBJ1-3; weak D call: TRBD1 (6 bases). The CDR3 extends over 17 amino acids. V was shortened by 2 bases and J by 2 bases, with 16 bases between the two germline ends. Germline loops: CDR1 KGHSH, CDR2 LQKENI. The CDR3 sequence: CASSPSFTGIAGNTIYF. CDR3 DNA: TGTGCCAGCTCACCATCTTTTACAGGGATAGCTGGAAACACCATATATTTT.